This entry lists 25 T cell receptor beta chains sequenced from one sample in a study of blood T cell repertoires in COVID-19. Profiled with immunoSEQ multiplex PCR; TCRdb holds only in-frame clones, not every one. The repertoire includes hundreds of thousands of clones, 85% to 90% of them detected once, and roughly 1% sits in the top ten. The source material was peripheral blood. These receptors were collected from a man aged 18-30 years with COVID-19, enrolled during active disease.

This chain connects TRBV5-6 to TRBJ2-2, with TRBD1 identical over 9 bases. V dropped 3 bases and J dropped 5; count of bases not matched to a gene: 5. The CDR3 has 15 amino acids. Germline assignment: CDR1 SGHDT and CDR2 YYEEEE. CDR3 region: CASSSAGTGTGELFF. The CDR3 bases are TGTGCCAGCAGCTCAGCCGGGACAGGGACCGGGGAGCTGTTTTTT.

The rearrangement uses TRBV2 and TRBJ1-6; TRBD1 is a possible D gene (5 bases). The CDR3 has 13 amino acids. Trimming removed 8 bases from V and 9 bases from J, with 14 bases in between. CDR1 SNHLY and CDR2 FYNNEI come from the germline V gene. The CDR3 nucleotides read TGTGCCAGCTTCGGGGGGGGTTCTTCACCCCTCCACTTT. The encoded protein is CASFGGGSSPLHF. Variable domain in full (rest from reference TRBV2 and TRBJ1-6): EPEVTQTPSHQVTQMGQEVILRCVPISNHLYFYWYRQILGQKVEFLVSFYNNEISEKSEIFDDQFSVERPDGSNFTLKIRSTKLEDSAMYFCASFGGGSSPLHFGNGTRLTVT.

The chain has TRBV14 and TRBJ2-7; maybe TRBD1 (6 bases). The CDR3 covers 14 residues. The germline CDR1 and CDR2 sequences are SGHDN and FVKESK. Trimming cost V 4 bases and J 1 base, with 11 bases left between them. The CDR3 is CASSPLQGSYEQYF. DNA of the CDR3: TGTGCCAGCAGCCCCCTACAGGGTTCCTACGAGCAGTACTTC. Combining the CDR3 with reference TRBV14 and TRBJ2-7 gives the whole variable domain EAGVTQFPSHSVIEKGQTVTLRCDPISGHDNLYWYRRVMGKEIKFLLHFVKESKQDESGMPNNRFLAERTGGTYSTLKVQPAELEDSGVYFCASSPLQGSYEQYFGPGTRLTVT.

The V and J genes are TRBV6-5 and TRBJ2-7; 8 bases align to TRBD2. CDR3 length equals 14 residues. With V trimmed by 6 bases and J by 4 bases, 8 bases remained unmatched. Germline values: CDR1 MNHEY, CDR2 SVGAGI. In nucleotides, the CDR3 is TGTGCCAGCAGACGAGCGGGAGTCGGGTACGAGCAGTACTTC. The encoded protein is CASRRAGVGYEQYF.

The rearrangement links TRBV29-1 to TRBJ1-1, with 7 positions matching TRBD1. CDR1 is SQVTM, CDR2 ANQGSEA, per germline. The CDR3 loop spans 13 amino acids. V was clipped by 7 bases and J by 3 bases; unmatched bases: 8. CDR3 region: CSAETGWYTEAFF. In nucleotides, the CDR3 is TGCAGCGCAGAGACAGGGTGGTACACTGAAGCTTTCTTT.

This rearrangement joins TRBV9 to TRBJ2-1; 7 bases line up with TRBD2. In germline, CDR1 is SGDLS, CDR2 YYNGEE. The CDR3 has 15 amino acids. J gave up 8 bases and V 4 bases, and 12 bases lay outside the gene matches. CDR3 in amino acids: CASSSLASKWDEQFF. CDR3 DNA sequence: TGTGCCAGCAGCTCACTAGCGAGTAAGTGGGATGAGCAGTTCTTC.

This sequence joins TRBV5-1 and TRBJ1-1; TRBD1 matches 8 bases. J was trimmed by 5 bases and V by 4 bases; bases with no gene match: 7. There are 14 residues in the CDR3. Looked up from germline, CDR1 is SGHRS and CDR2 is YFSETQ. The CDR3 loop is CASSVTGVGTEAFF. CDR3 in DNA: TGCGCCAGCAGCGTGACAGGGGTGGGGACTGAAGCTTTCTTT.

This clone came up a few times. The rearrangement uses TRBV5-1 and TRBJ2-2; D is ambiguous. CDR3 size: 14 residues. V was pared by 2 bases and J by 2 bases, with 7 bases between. Germline CDR1 SGHRS, CDR2 YFSETQ. CDR3 protein: CASSFSDNTGELFF. Written as DNA, the CDR3 is TGCGCCAGCAGCTTTAGTGATAACACCGGGGAGCTGTTTTTT.

The V call is TRBV2, the J call TRBJ1-2; a weak D match, TRBD1 (6 bases). Germline lookup yields CDR1 SNHLY and CDR2 FYNNEI. V dropped 4 bases and J dropped 1 base, with 19 bases sitting between them. CDR3 length: 17 residues. The DNA for the CDR3 is TGTGCCAGCAGTGCATCCGGCGTGGGGGCGCTTAACTATGGCTACACCTTC. Translation gives CASSASGVGALNYGYTF. The variable domain in full, completed from reference TRBV2 and TRBJ1-2, reads EPEVTQTPSHQVTQMGQEVILRCVPISNHLYFYWYRQILGQKVEFLVSFYNNEISEKSEIFDDQFSVERPDGSNFTLKIRSTKLEDSAMYFCASSASGVGALNYGYTFGSGTRLTVV.

The chain combines TRBV5-4 with TRBJ2-5; no clear D. The ends were cut back, 2 bases at V and 5 bases at J, with 13 bases in the middle. Germline CDR1 and CDR2: SGHNT and YYREEE (reference sequence). There are 14 residues in the CDR3. The CDR3 here is CASSLNLGDETQYF. CDR3 in DNA: TGTGCCAGCAGCTTAAACTTAGGAGACGAGACCCAGTACTTC.

This chain links TRBV7-8 with TRBJ2-3, with D hard to call. Looked up from germline, CDR1 is SGHVS and CDR2 is FQNEAQ. Between the trimmed V and J ends, which lost 5 bases and 5 bases, there was a span of 8 bases. This CDR3 spans 12 amino acids. CDR3 sequence reads: CASSPTRDTQYF. In nucleotides, the CDR3 is TGTGCCAGCAGCCCGACTCGAGATACGCAGTATTTT.

V is TRBV2 and J is TRBJ1-5; 10 nucleotides align to TRBD1. CDR3 length: 17 residues. Germline CDR1 is SNHLY and CDR2 is FYNNEI. Trimming cost V 5 bases and J 2 bases; bases outside gene matches: 9. The chain's CDR3 is CASSSGQGIRGNQPQHF. The CDR3 DNA is TGTGCCAGCAGTTCGGGACAGGGGATTCGGGGCAATCAGCCCCAGCATTTT.

The V gene is TRBV12-2, the J gene TRBJ2-3; the table names TRBD2, a call not compared with the DNA. TRBV12-2 is noted as a pseudogene. The CDR3 consists of 15 residues. DNA of the CDR3: TGTGCAAGAGCGGACCGGACTAGCGGGCTAGATACGCAGTATTTT. Translated, it gives CARADRTSGLDTQYF.

Written as DNA, the CDR3 is TGTGCCACCAGCAGAGGGCGAGGTCGTTGGAACACTGAAGCTTTCTTT. This translates into CATSRGRGRWNTEAFF. The rearrangement uses TRBV15 and TRBJ1-1; no clear D. Germline loops: CDR1 LNHNV, CDR2 YYDKDF (reference sequence). The V gene lost 1 base and the J gene lost 1 base, with 13 bases spanning the gap. This CDR3 is built from 16 residues.

The genes are TRBV3-1 (or the pseudogene TRBV3-2) and TRBJ2-1; 7 nucleotides match TRBD2. The CDR3 covers 14 residues. Trimming took 2 bases from V and 7 from J; bases not matched to a gene: 5. Germline CDR1 is LGHDT and CDR2 is YNNKEL (reference sequence). The CDR3 DNA follows: TGTGCCAGCAGCCAAAGGGAGGGCCCAAATGAGCAGTTCTTC. This gives the protein CASSQREGPNEQFF.

This clone has only one observation. The chain employs TRBV7-9 and TRBJ2-7, with 7 bases that match TRBD1. The J segment lost 3 bases and the V segment lost 1 base, leaving 6 bases of the junction unmatched. CDR1 is SEHNR, CDR2 FQNEAQ, per germline (reference sequence). This CDR3 is 15 amino acids long. The CDR3 loop is CASSLDYGTVYEQYF. The DNA for the CDR3 is TGTGCCAGCAGCTTAGATTACGGGACAGTCTACGAGCAGTACTTC.

The chain links TRBV9 to TRBJ1-4; 7 nucleotides align to TRBD1. This CDR3 comprises 15 residues. After removal of 4 bases from V and 8 bases from J, the junction contained 11 bases not matched to a gene. Germline values: CDR1 SGDLS, CDR2 YYNGEE. In DNA form, the CDR3 reads TGTGCCAGCAGCTTATCGACAGGGACATACGAAAAACTGTTTTTT. Protein: CASSLSTGTYEKLFF.

The J gene is TRBJ2-1, the V gene TRBV3-1 (or the pseudogene TRBV3-2); 8 bases match TRBD1. The CDR3 has 13 residues. Unmatched junction bases numbered 7, after V lost 0 bases and J lost 15 bases. The germline gives CDR1 LGHDT, CDR2 YNNKEL (reference sequence). Here the CDR3 DNA reads TGTGCCAGCAGCCAAGATAGGACAGGGAACTCGTTCTTC. Protein: CASSQDRTGNSFF.

V usage is TRBV6-5 and J usage is TRBJ1-2; TRBD1 might be the D (6 bases). The CDR3 is 13 amino acids. CDR1 and CDR2 (germline): MNHEY, SVGAGI. V was shortened by 11 bases and J by 3 bases, with 16 bases between the two germline ends. This CDR3 reads CAVGGGQDYGYTF. In DNA form, the CDR3 reads TGTGCCGTCGGGGGGGGACAAGACTATGGCTACACCTTC.

The J gene is TRBJ1-4, the V gene TRBV6-5, with D possibly matching TRBD1 (5 bases). V was pared by 5 bases and J by 3 bases, with 7 bases between. This CDR3 spans 13 amino acids. CDR1 is MNHEY, CDR2 SVGAGI, per germline. The CDR3 region has the DNA TGTGCCAGCAGTCGGGGGGCTAATGAAAAACTGTTTTTT. Amino acids: CASSRGANEKLFF.

This sequence joins TRBV7-2 and TRBJ2-1; D unclear. The CDR3 totals 15 residues. Trimming cost V 5 bases and J 8 bases, with 19 bases left between them. From germline, CDR1 is SGHTA and CDR2 FQGNSA. This CDR3 reads CASSPQPGVIDEQFF. In nucleotides, the CDR3 is TGTGCCAGCAGCCCCCAGCCGGGTGTGATAGATGAGCAGTTCTTC. Filled out from reference TRBV7-2 and TRBJ2-1, the complete variable domain reads GAGVSQSPSNKVTEKGKDVELRCDPISGHTALYWYRQSLGQGLEFLIYFQGNSAPDKSGLPSDRFSAERTGGSVSTLTIQRTQQEDSAVYLCASSPQPGVIDEQFFGPGTRLTVL.

This clone appeared once. V is TRBV6-5 and J is TRBJ2-7; D call uncertain. The V gene lost 7 bases and the J gene lost 2 bases, with 12 bases spanning the gap. Germline V lookup: CDR1 MNHEY, CDR2 SVGAGI. CDR3 size: 13 residues. The CDR3 nucleotides read TGTGCCAGCAAACCCCCAGAAACCTACGAGCAGTACTTC. It codes for CASKPPETYEQYF.

V and J are TRBV11-2 and TRBJ2-3; D is unresolved. Trimming stripped 1 base from V and 0 bases from J, with 8 bases between. Germline loops: CDR1 SGHAT, CDR2 FQNNGV. The CDR3 loop spans 15 amino acids. In nucleotides, the CDR3 is TGTGCCAGCAGCTTAGTTAGCCTTAGCACAGATACGCAGTATTTT. This codes for CASSLVSLSTDTQYF.

Remarks on this clone: This sample includes further DNA sequences coding for the same CDR3. This chain connects TRBV12-3 or TRBV12-4 to TRBJ2-7; 8 nucleotides agree with TRBD1. With V trimmed by 5 bases and J by 3 bases, 0 bases remained unmatched. This CDR3 spans 12 amino acids. CDR3 sequence: CASSDRGYEQYF. Here the CDR3 DNA reads TGTGCCAGCAGTGACAGGGGCTACGAGCAGTACTTC.

The V and J genes are TRBV5-1 and TRBJ2-7; 7 bases fit TRBD1. Looked up from germline, CDR1 is SGHRS and CDR2 is YFSETQ. The CDR3 covers 14 residues. The V gene end was trimmed by 4 bases and the J gene end by 5 bases; junction bases not matched to a gene: 9. The CDR3 region is CASSTGQPPHEQYF. The CDR3 region has the DNA TGCGCCAGCAGCACGGGACAGCCACCACACGAGCAGTACTTC.